Sequencing of this T cell receptor (beta chain) was carried out in a study of CD8 T cells in ankylosing spondylitis. General observations from the study: Reportedly, disease-linked clones are significantly enriched in ankylosing spondylitis patients' matched synovial fluid. Disease-linked clones had a CD8+ phenotype and relatively low frequency in peripheral blood. Characteristic, it appeared, of ankylosing spondylitis blood was a TCR beta motif of several highly homologous variants.

Concerning this clonotype: No antigen is known for it.

CDR3 length equals 16 residues. V was pared by 4 bases and J by 8 bases, with 14 bases of the junction left unmatched. CDR1 is SGHRS, CDR2 YFSETQ, per germline. For TCR beta, libraries came from quantitative 5'-RACE with molecular barcodes. TCRdb ran MiXCR on the 5' RACE reads and lists one entry per CDR3 protein. Of almost 400,000 distinct CDR3 sequences in the sample, approximately 20% are singletons; the top ten hold 15% to 20%. The rearrangement joins TRBV5-1 to TRBJ1-2; 10 positions agree with TRBD1. The sample taken for sequencing was blood, either unsorted or a sorted T cell fraction (not recorded which). This sequence originates from a male donor with ankylosing spondylitis. The CDR3 region has the DNA TGCGCCAGCAGCAACGGATGGGACAGGGGAGTAGAAGGCTACACCTTC. Translated: CASSNGWDRGVEGYTF.